The rows below give T cell receptor beta chains drawn from one sample of a study of T-cell memory formation after mild COVID-19. TCRdb recomputed calls from the 5' RACE reads with MiXCR, one row per CDR3 protein. The data hold some 290,000 distinct CDR3 sequences, with around 15% observed a single time. Sequencing was performed on PBMCs or a T cell subset sorted from them (not recorded which). Every receptor here comes from a man younger than 35 who had mild COVID-19 (a few samples of this study predate the infection). Cell type and time point are not known. The CDR3 runs from the conserved cysteine through the conserved F or W. The D gene is left open where the match is weak. Clone size is not always given. Where it is, it says once, few, many or a class for expanded clones.

V	D	J	size	CDR3	DNA
TRBV6-6	TRBD2	TRBJ2-1	many	CASRPTIAGGYNEQFF	TGTGCCAGCAGACCAACCATAGCGGGGGGGTACAATGAGCAGTTCTTC
TRBV29-1	NA	TRBJ2-2	NA	CSVFRGLTGELFF	TGCAGCGTGTTTAGGGGACTCACCGGGGAGCTGTTTTTT
TRBV6-2/TRBV6-3	TRBD1	TRBJ2-3	NA	CASSYLDRVDTQYF	TGTGCCAGCAGTTACCTGGACAGGGTAGATACGCAGTATTTT
TRBV5-1	NA	TRBJ2-3	few	CASSQSLDTQYF	TGCGCCAGCAGCCAATCGTTGGATACGCAGTATTTT
TRBV16	NA	TRBJ2-5	NA	CASSQLGETQYF	TGTGCCAGCAGCCAACTTGGAGAGACCCAGTACTTC
TRBV18	NA	TRBJ2-5	NA	CASSPSNGVGETQYF	TGTGCCAGCTCACCATCGAACGGGGTCGGAGAGACCCAGTACTTC
TRBV12-3/TRBV12-4	TRBD2	TRBJ2-7	few	CASSLRTSGGNEQYF	TGTGCCAGCAGTTTAAGGACTAGCGGGGGGAACGAGCAGTACTTC
TRBV11-2	NA	TRBJ2-3	few	CASSFDVGTDTQYF	TGTGCCAGCAGCTTTGACGTGGGCACAGATACGCAGTATTTT
TRBV5-1	TRBD2	TRBJ2-1	NA	CASSSGLVNEQFF	TGCGCCAGCAGCTCAGGACTAGTCAATGAGCAGTTCTTC
TRBV4-1	NA	TRBJ1-5	many	CASSQGPPRQGRQPQHF	TGCGCCAGCAGCCAAGGCCCCCCTCGCCAGGGTAGACAGCCCCAGCATTTT
TRBV7-9	NA	TRBJ2-7	few	CASSGGSYEQYF	TGTGCCAGCAGCGGAGGCTCCTACGAGCAGTACTTC
TRBV7-8	NA	TRBJ2-3	few	CASNPLVTDTQYF	TGTGCCAGCAATCCCCTAGTCACAGATACGCAGTATTTT
TRBV20-1	NA	TRBJ1-2	NA	CSARGGLGYTF	TGCAGTGCTAGAGGTGGCCTTGGCTACACCTTC
TRBV7-2	TRBD2	TRBJ2-7	NA	CASSSGPGGTYEQYF	TGTGCCAGCAGCTCAGGCCCGGGAGGAACCTACGAGCAGTACTTC
TRBV3-1	NA	TRBJ2-5	NA	CASSPVKRVPQETQYF	TGTGCCAGCAGCCCCGTCAAGCGGGTCCCTCAAGAGACCCAGTACTTC
TRBV12-3/TRBV12-4	TRBD1	TRBJ1-2	NA	CASRVTGGGYTF	TGTGCCAGCAGGGTGACAGGGGGAGGCTACACCTTC
TRBV5-1	NA	TRBJ1-3	NA	CASSLEQKGNTIYF	TGCGCCAGCAGCTTGGAACAGAAAGGAAACACCATATATTTT
TRBV3-1	NA	TRBJ1-5	NA	CASGGLGQPQHF	TGTGCCTCCGGGGGATTGGGCCAGCCCCAGCATTTT
TRBV4-1	NA	TRBJ2-6	few	CASRPAGTGANVLTF	TGCGCCAGCCGGCCCGCCGGAACTGGGGCCAACGTCCTGACTTTC
TRBV7-2	TRBD2	TRBJ2-7	few	CASSYTSGAGYEQYF	TGTGCCAGCAGCTACACTAGCGGGGCTGGCTACGAGCAGTACTTC
TRBV7-2	NA	TRBJ2-2	many	CASSPVANTGELFF	TGTGCCAGCAGCCCAGTAGCGAACACCGGGGAGCTGTTTTTT
TRBV29-1	NA	TRBJ2-3	few	CSVDKIRTGGYTQYF	TGCAGCGTTGACAAGATTCGGACTGGGGGATATACGCAGTATTTT
TRBV7-3	NA	TRBJ1-4	few	CASSFSAGEKLFF	TGTGCCAGCAGCTTCTCCGCGGGAGAAAAACTGTTTTTT
TRBV20-1	NA	TRBJ1-5	NA	CSARGQGSQPQHF	TGCAGTGCTAGAGGGCAGGGGAGTCAGCCCCAGCATTTT
TRBV7-6	NA	TRBJ2-2	many	CASSTGTGELFF	TGTGCCAGCAGCACCGGAACCGGGGAGCTGTTTTTT
TRBV20-1	TRBD1	TRBJ2-1	NA	CSASAGWDSAAYNEQFF	TGCAGTGCTAGCGCAGGCTGGGACAGCGCTGCCTACAATGAGCAGTTCTTC
TRBV5-5	NA	TRBJ1-2	NA	CASSHDAAGRRGYTF	TGTGCCAGCAGCCACGACGCGGCGGGGCGGAGAGGCTACACCTTC
TRBV7-9	NA	TRBJ2-3	few	CASSPPLRGGDTQYF	TGTGCCAGCAGCCCGCCGCTTAGGGGGGGAGATACGCAGTATTTT
TRBV29-1	NA	TRBJ1-1	NA	CSGMGGDMNTEAFF	TGCAGCGGGATGGGGGGGGATATGAACACTGAAGCTTTCTTT
TRBV27	NA	TRBJ2-2	few	CASTDYQNTGELFF	TGTGCCAGCACTGATTACCAGAACACCGGGGAGCTGTTTTTT
TRBV9	NA	TRBJ2-3	NA	CASSVRTDTQYF	TGTGCCAGCAGCGTTCGCACAGATACGCAGTATTTT
TRBV7-2	TRBD1	TRBJ2-1	few	CASSLDRDPYNEQFF	TGTGCCAGCAGCCTAGACAGGGACCCCTACAATGAGCAGTTCTTC
TRBV11-2	NA	TRBJ1-3	once	CASSLLGTSSGNTIYF	TGTGCCAGCAGCTTACTTGGCACTAGCTCTGGAAACACCATATATTTT
TRBV7-9	TRBD2	TRBJ2-1	NA	CASSLSGTSGEQFF	TGTGCCAGCAGCCTATCCGGGACTAGCGGCGAGCAGTTCTTC
TRBV6-2/TRBV6-3	NA	TRBJ2-5	NA	CASSYFDQETQYF	TGTGCCAGCAGTTACTTTGACCAAGAGACCCAGTACTTC
TRBV29-1	NA	TRBJ2-7	NA	CSVEARGSSYEQYF	TGCAGCGTTGAAGCCCGAGGAAGCTCCTACGAGCAGTACTTC
TRBV10-3	NA	TRBJ2-5	NA	CATGLQETQYF	TGTGCCACCGGGCTCCAAGAGACCCAGTACTTC
TRBV24-1	TRBD2	TRBJ2-3	few	CATSDGGGPDTQYF	TGTGCCACCAGTGACGGGGGGGGGCCAGATACGCAGTATTTT
TRBV4-1	NA	TRBJ2-1	NA	CASSHTGVYEQFF	TGCGCCAGCAGCCATACGGGGGTTTATGAGCAGTTCTTC